What follows describes a single TCR beta chain. The entry originates in a study of shared clonotypes between healthy human individuals. Profiling relied on immunoSEQ multiplex PCR, and the TCRdb table lists in-frame clones only, not all of them. The sample has a few million clones; under 97% are singletons. V trimming: 4 bases; J trimming: 4 bases; junction bases outside the gene matches: 7. Germline V gene data show CDR1 as GTSNPN and CDR2 as SVGIG (reference sequence). The CDR3 runs to 14 residues. The sequence derives from a man aged 18 to 30 in good health. The chain combines TRBV30 with TRBJ1-1; 9 bases align to TRBD1. The sample comprised naive CD4+ T cells sorted from blood. As for subset: CD45RA+ positively selected. The CDR3 DNA is TGTGCCTGGACCGCGACAGGGGGAGGCACTGAAGCTTTCTTT. It yields the protein CAWTATGGGTEAFF. Filled out from reference TRBV30 and TRBJ1-1, the complete variable domain reads SQTIHQWPATLVQPVGSPLSLECTVEGTSNPNLYWYRQAAGRGLQLLFYSVGIGQISSEVPQNLSASRPQDRQFILSSKKLLLSDSGFYLCAWTATGGGTEAFFGQGTRLTVV.